Given below is one T cell receptor beta chain in context. This sample is drawn from a study of blood T cell repertoires in COVID-19. Across the whole study: Samples of COVID-19 (acute and convalescent) were obtained from the United States, Italy and Spain. T cells, B-cell-depleted T cells, or PBMCs provided the cDNA or gDNA that served as material.

Germline assignment: CDR1 LGHDT and CDR2 YNNKEL (reference sequence). J was trimmed by 7 bases and V by 4 bases; bases with no gene match: 14. This CDR3 contains 17 residues. As handled by the study authors: The assay estimated nucleated cells by amplifying reference gene primers. The repertoire was sequenced with immunoSEQ multiplex PCR; TCRdb's copy has only in-frame clones and lacks some. V and J calls and clone size are given by that table; D and trimming were obtained from the DNA. The top ten clones hold about 2.4% of a sample with some 220,000 clones, around 81% of them seen once. Input material: peripheral blood. This TCR came from a woman aged 60-75 years with acute or convalescent COVID-19. This chain joins TRBV3-1 (or the pseudogene TRBV3-2) and TRBJ2-1; 9 bases fit TRBD2. CDR3 region: CASSPGDRGGGGNEQFF. The DNA for the CDR3 is TGTGCCAGCAGCCCCGGGGATCGCGGGGGGGGAGGGAATGAGCAGTTCTTC.